The 20 T cell receptor beta chains reported below all come from one sample, sequenced in a study of glioma-infiltrating T cells after dendritic cell vaccination. Some clones are missing from TCRdb's copy, which holds only in-frame ones; the method was immunoSEQ multiplex PCR. The data hold some 90,000 clones, with 81% observed a single time. Time point indicated: after dendritic cell vaccination, including at tumor progression/relapse. The source was blood, collected after dendritic cell vaccination. Every receptor here comes from a human donor with glioblastoma.

This clone occurred a few times. The chain has TRBV19 and TRBJ1-6; tentatively, D is TRBD1 (5 bases). The germline CDR1 and CDR2 sequences are LNHDA and SQIVND (reference sequence). The germline V and J ends were trimmed by 4 bases and 9 bases, with 13 bases remaining between them. This CDR3 region has 14 residues. The CDR3 here is CASSTQTQGSPLHF. The CDR3 DNA reads TGTGCCAGTAGTACCCAGACCCAGGGTTCACCCCTCCACTTT.

The genes are TRBV4-1 and TRBJ2-1; 10 bases align to TRBD1. This CDR3 is 16 amino acids long. The ends lost 4 bases at V and 7 bases at J; junction bases unmatched: 10. Germline V CDR1 and CDR2: MGHRA, YSYEKL. The chain's CDR3 is CASSRPPGQGWNEQFF. In DNA, the CDR3 is TGCGCCAGCAGCCGGCCGCCGGGACAGGGGTGGAATGAGCAGTTCTTC.

This clone is medium-sized by share. The chain couples TRBV21-1 to TRBJ1-2; TRBD1 is the table's D call and was not checked against the DNA. TRBV21-1 is shown as a pseudogene. This CDR3 is 14 amino acids long. In nucleotides, the CDR3 is TGTGCCAGCAGCAAAAAGGGGTCCAACTATGGCTACACCTTC. It codes for CASSKKGSNYGYTF.

The rearrangement joins TRBV2 to TRBJ1-5; 7 bases match TRBD1. Germline assignment: CDR1 SNHLY and CDR2 FYNNEI. J was trimmed by 3 bases and V by 4 bases; bases with no gene match: 3. The length of the CDR3 is 14 residues. The CDR3 DNA reads as TGTGCCAGCAGTGCCGGGACAGACAATCAGCCCCAGCATTTT. Translating gives CASSAGTDNQPQHF.

This clone was counted only a few times. This rearrangement joins TRBV5-5 to TRBJ2-3, with 7 bases matching TRBD2. The CDR3 covers 17 residues. Germline values: CDR1 SGHKS, CDR2 YYEKEE (reference sequence). V was pared by 4 bases and J by 1 base, with 12 bases of the junction left unmatched. The CDR3 reads CASSPRFGGSGTDTQYF. As DNA, the CDR3 is TGTGCCAGCAGCCCAAGGTTCGGCGGGAGCGGCACAGATACGCAGTATTTT.

This chain connects TRBV4-2 to TRBJ2-3, with 8 nucleotides matching TRBD2. Losses at the gene ends were 0 bases for V and 0 bases for J; bases not matched to a gene: 5. This CDR3 is built from 17 residues. CDR1 and CDR2 from the germline V gene are LGHNA and YNFKEQ. The CDR3 reads CASSQEGLAASTDTQYF. CDR3 bases: TGTGCCAGCAGCCAAGAAGGACTAGCTGCTAGCACAGATACGCAGTATTTT.

The chain links TRBV27 to TRBJ2-2, with 15 bases identical to TRBD2. The V segment lost 6 bases and the J segment 7 bases; nucleotides outside the gene matches: 6. Looked up from germline, CDR1 is MNHEY and CDR2 is SMNVEV (reference sequence). The CDR3 length is 16 residues. In DNA, the CDR3 is TGTGCCAGCAGAACCGGGACTAGCGGGAGGATCGGGGAGCTGTTTTTT. This sequence encodes CASRTGTSGRIGELFF.

CDR3 sequence: CASSFTRQSSYNEQFF. CDR3 DNA: TGTGCCAGCAGCTTTACCCGACAGAGCTCCTACAATGAGCAGTTCTTC. The chain recombines TRBV5-6 with TRBJ2-1; D might be TRBD1 (5 bases). This CDR3 contains 16 residues. Per germline, CDR1 SGHDT and CDR2 YYEEEE. V was pared by 2 bases and J by 0 bases, with 12 bases between.

The chain has TRBV7-9 and TRBJ1-3; the match to TRBD1 covers 12 bases. J was trimmed by 4 bases and V by 4 bases; bases with no gene match: 5. The CDR3 totals 16 residues. Germline CDR1 reads SEHNR; CDR2 reads FQNEAQ (reference sequence). The CDR3 DNA sequence: TGTGCCAGCAGCTGGGGACAGGGGGCAGTAGGAAACACCATATATTTT. As protein: CASSWGQGAVGNTIYF.

This chain links TRBV9 with TRBJ2-1, with TRBD1 matching over 7 bases. Germline CDR1 SGDLS, CDR2 YYNGEE. This CDR3 is built from 16 residues. The junction had 8 bases not matched to a gene; V was cut back by 3 bases and J by 2 bases. The CDR3 reads CASSGLRGHTYNEQFF. The CDR3 bases are TGTGCCAGCAGCGGATTGAGGGGGCACACCTACAATGAGCAGTTCTTC.

The CDR3 sequence is CASSESLGRYGGYTF. Here the CDR3 DNA reads TGTGCCAGCAGTGAATCGCTAGGGAGGTATGGGGGCTACACCTTC. This rearrangement joins TRBV25-1 to TRBJ1-2, with D hard to call. The germline V gene has CDR1 MGHDK and CDR2 SYGVNS. V lost 1 base to trimming and J lost 8 bases, with 17 bases between them. CDR3 length equals 15 residues.

The chain links TRBV6-5 to TRBJ1-1; TRBD1 matches 8 bases. Germline V gene data show CDR1 as MNHEY and CDR2 as SVGAGI. The V gene end was trimmed by 7 bases and the J gene end by 0 bases; junction bases not matched to a gene: 7. This CDR3 is built from 15 residues. CDR3: CASNRDRSMNTEAFF. The DNA for the CDR3 is TGTGCCAGCAACAGGGACAGGTCGATGAACACTGAAGCTTTCTTT.

The CDR3 reads CASSDLPDTQYF. In DNA form, the CDR3 reads TGTGCCAGCAGTGATCTTCCAGATACGCAGTATTTT. V and J are TRBV2 and TRBJ2-3, with no clear D. The V end lost 3 bases, the J end lost 4 bases, and 5 bases lay between the germline ends. Germline CDR1 SNHLY, CDR2 FYNNEI. The CDR3 consists of 12 residues.

The rearrangement joins TRBV7-9 to TRBJ1-5, with D maybe TRBD1 (5 bases). V was pared by 6 bases and J by 7 bases, with 13 bases between. The CDR3 loop spans 13 amino acids. CDR1 SEHNR and CDR2 FQNEAQ come from the germline V gene (reference sequence). CDR3 residues: CASSSGSGQPQHF. The CDR3 bases are TGTGCCAGCAGTTCAGGGTCCGGGCAGCCCCAGCATTTT.

The table lists this clone with a count of one. The chain recombines TRBV5-1 with TRBJ1-2, with TRBD1 matching 9 bases. The CDR3 spans 15 residues. CDR1 and CDR2 from the germline V gene are SGHRS and YFSETQ. V lost 0 bases, J lost 4 bases, and 4 bases stayed unmatched. In nucleotides, the CDR3 is TGCGCCAGCAGCTTGGTTGGGACAGGGAGCTATGGCTACACCTTC. It is translated as CASSLVGTGSYGYTF.

This chain uses TRBV18 with TRBJ1-5; possibly TRBD1 for D (6 bases). From germline, CDR1 is KGHSH and CDR2 LQKENI. V was trimmed by 5 bases and J by 8 bases, leaving 16 bases between them. The CDR3 is made up of 14 amino acids. Here the CDR3 reads CASSLNREGEPQHF. In nucleotides, the CDR3 is TGTGCCAGCTCATTAAACAGGGAGGGTGAGCCCCAGCATTTT.

The gene calls are TRBV7-9 and TRBJ2-1; 7 bases fit TRBD2. CDR1 and CDR2 (germline): SEHNR, FQNEAQ (reference sequence). This CDR3 contains 12 residues. V dropped 5 bases and J dropped 8; count of bases not matched to a gene: 3. Here the CDR3 DNA reads TGTGCCAGCAGCCCCGGGGGGTATGAGCAGTTCTTC. Translating gives CASSPGGYEQFF.

This rearrangement joins TRBV19 to TRBJ2-3; 8 bases match TRBD1. Germline CDR1 and CDR2: LNHDA and SQIVND (reference sequence). V trimming: 5 bases; J trimming: 2 bases; junction bases outside the gene matches: 6. The CDR3 covers 15 residues. The CDR3 loop reads CASSLDRDSTDTQYF. The CDR3 nucleotides read TGTGCCAGTAGTTTGGACAGGGACTCCACAGATACGCAGTATTTT.

The gene calls are TRBV5-1 and TRBJ1-4; 8 bases align to TRBD1. The CDR3 sequence is 16 residues long. The V and J ends lost 3 bases and 4 bases, in that order; junction bases with no gene match: 8. Looked up from germline, CDR1 is SGHRS and CDR2 is YFSETQ. The CDR3 loop is CASSYGTGESNEKLFF. The CDR3 DNA follows: TGCGCCAGCAGCTATGGGACAGGAGAAAGTAATGAAAAACTGTTTTTT.

This chain uses TRBV7-2 with TRBJ1-1; 7 bases match TRBD1. CDR1 and CDR2 (germline): SGHTA, FQGNSA. V lost 1 base to trimming and J lost 1 base; unmatched junction nucleotides: 9. CDR3 length: 17 residues. CDR3 protein: CASSLGYLGQRNTEAFF. DNA for the CDR3: TGTGCCAGCAGCTTAGGATACCTGGGACAGAGGAACACTGAAGCTTTCTTT.